These T cell receptor beta chains were read from a single sample in a study of Graves' ophthalmopathy and Graves' hyperthyroidism. TCRdb reprocessed the multiplex PCR reads with MiXCR, giving one entry per CDR3 protein. The table lists around 660,000 distinct CDR3 sequences, approximately 39% of them singletons, with 3% to 3.5% in the top ten. Sequenced sample: peripheral blood. The receptors shown here come from an adult man with Graves' ophthalmopathy. The CDR3 runs from the conserved cysteine through the conserved F or W. The D gene is left open where the match is weak. Clone size appears in some rows only: once, few, many, or a class for an expanded clone.

CDR3nt: TGTGCCAGTAGTTCGGGCTACAACGGAAAACTGTTTTTT; CDR3aa: CASSSGYNGKLFF; abundance: many; j_gene: TRBJ1-4; len: 13; d_gene: -; v_gene: TRBV19
CDR3nt: TGTGCCAGCAGCTCTCGACAGGGAAGTTCACCCCTCCACTTT; CDR3aa: CASSSRQGSSPLHF; abundance: many; j_gene: TRBJ1-6; len: 14; d_gene: TRBD1; v_gene: TRBV13
CDR3nt: TGCAGCGTCGCCCGAGGGGTCCAAGAGACCCAGTACTTC; CDR3aa: CSVARGVQETQYF; abundance: many; j_gene: TRBJ2-5; len: 13; d_gene: -; v_gene: TRBV29-1
CDR3nt: TGTGCCAGTAGTCCCTCGGGGGGGGAAGGCCAGCCCCAGCATTTT; CDR3aa: CASSPSGGEGQPQHF; abundance: -; j_gene: TRBJ1-5; len: 15; d_gene: -; v_gene: TRBV7-2
CDR3nt: TGTGCCAGCAGCCATGAGACAGGGGTTGACCAGTACTTC; CDR3aa: CASSHETGVDQYF; abundance: many; j_gene: TRBJ2-5; len: 13; d_gene: TRBD1; v_gene: TRBV7-9
CDR3nt: TGTGCCAGCAAAGGCAGCGCGGCCTTTGGAGATACGCAGTATTTT; CDR3aa: CASKGSAAFGDTQYF; abundance: -; j_gene: TRBJ2-3; len: 15; d_gene: -; v_gene: TRBV9
CDR3nt: TGTGCCAGCAGTGATGGGCTTCTCGGCTATGGCTACACCTTC; CDR3aa: CASSDGLLGYGYTF; abundance: -; j_gene: TRBJ1-2; len: 14; d_gene: -; v_gene: TRBV6-1
CDR3nt: TGTGCCAGCAGCGGTGGCGGACGGGGTACAGATACGCAGTATTTT; CDR3aa: CASSGGGRGTDTQYF; abundance: -; j_gene: TRBJ2-3; len: 15; d_gene: -; v_gene: TRBV9
CDR3nt: TGTGCCAGCAGTTTAGAGCAGGGAGATTCACCCCTCCACTTT; CDR3aa: CASSLEQGDSPLHF; abundance: many; j_gene: TRBJ1-6; len: 14; d_gene: -; v_gene: TRBV12-3/TRBV12-4
CDR3nt: TGTGCCAGCAGTTACCAGACAGGGGAGGATGAGCAGTACTTC; CDR3aa: CASSYQTGEDEQYF; abundance: -; j_gene: TRBJ2-7; len: 14; d_gene: TRBD1; v_gene: TRBV6-5
CDR3nt: TGCAGCCAAGGGACAGGGACTGGAAATGAAGCTTTCTTT; CDR3aa: CSQGTGTGNEAFF; abundance: -; j_gene: TRBJ1-1; len: 13; d_gene: TRBD1; v_gene: TRBV29-1
CDR3nt: TGTGCCAGTAGTCCGACGGGACTAGCGAGCTCCTACGAGCAGTACTTC; CDR3aa: CASSPTGLASSYEQYF; abundance: many; j_gene: TRBJ2-7; len: 16; d_gene: TRBD2; v_gene: TRBV19
CDR3nt: TGCAGTGCTAGACTACAGGGGGCTGGCTACACCTTC; CDR3aa: CSARLQGAGYTF; abundance: -; j_gene: TRBJ1-2; len: 12; d_gene: TRBD1; v_gene: TRBV20-1
CDR3nt: TGTGCCACCAGTGGGACAGATACGCAGTATTTT; CDR3aa: CATSGTDTQYF; abundance: -; j_gene: TRBJ2-3; len: 11; d_gene: -; v_gene: TRBV24-1
CDR3nt: TGTGCCAGTAGTGATACTAGCGGAGGGACCTACGAGCAGTACTTC; CDR3aa: CASSDTSGGTYEQYF; abundance: many; j_gene: TRBJ2-7; len: 15; d_gene: TRBD2; v_gene: TRBV19